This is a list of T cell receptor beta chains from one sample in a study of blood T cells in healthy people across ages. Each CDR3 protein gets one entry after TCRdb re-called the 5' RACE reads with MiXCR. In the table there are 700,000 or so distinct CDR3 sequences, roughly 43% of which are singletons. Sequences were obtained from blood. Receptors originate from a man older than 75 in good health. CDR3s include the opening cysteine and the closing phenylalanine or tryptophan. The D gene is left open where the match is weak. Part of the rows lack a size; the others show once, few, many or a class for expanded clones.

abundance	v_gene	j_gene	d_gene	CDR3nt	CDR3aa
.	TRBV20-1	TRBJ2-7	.	TGCAGTGCTAGAGGGTCACGGACCTACGAGCAGTACTTC	CSARGSRTYEQYF
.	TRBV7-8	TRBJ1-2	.	TGTGCCAGCAGCTTAGCGAGTGGGGAGGGTGGCTACACCTTC	CASSLASGEGGYTF
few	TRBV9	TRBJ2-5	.	TGTGCCAGCAGCGTAGGAGGCCTGGGCCAAGAGACCCAGTACTTC	CASSVGGLGQETQYF
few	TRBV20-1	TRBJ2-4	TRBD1	TGCAGTGCCGACCGCCGGACAGGCAAAAACATTCAGTACTTC	CSADRRTGKNIQYF
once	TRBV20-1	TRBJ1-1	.	TGCAGTGCTCCAGCTGGGACCATGAACACTGAAGCTTTCTTT	CSAPAGTMNTEAFF
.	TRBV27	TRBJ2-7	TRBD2	TGTGCCAGCAGTTTTCGTCTAGCGGGGGGCATCGCCTACGAGCAGTACTTC	CASSFRLAGGIAYEQYF
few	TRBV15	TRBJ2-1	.	TGTGCCACCAGCAGAGAGAGTTACAATGAGCAGTTCTTC	CATSRESYNEQFF
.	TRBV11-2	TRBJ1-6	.	TGTGCCAGCAGCTGGAACAGGGATAGTTCACCCCTCCACTTT	CASSWNRDSSPLHF
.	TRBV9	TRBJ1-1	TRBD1	TGTGCCAGCAGCGCAGGGCGGGACAGGGGACGGAACACTGAAGCTTTCTTT	CASSAGRDRGRNTEAFF
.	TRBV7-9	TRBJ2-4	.	TGTGCCAGCAGCTTAGCGCCACTTGCGGAGGGCAAAAACATTCAGTACTTC	CASSLAPLAEGKNIQYF
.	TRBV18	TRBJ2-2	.	TGTGCCAGCTCACCAGCTGGGGGAAACACCGGGGAGCTGTTTTTT	CASSPAGGNTGELFF
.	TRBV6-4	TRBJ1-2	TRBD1	TGTGCCAGCAGTGCGACCGGACAGGGAGATACCTATGGCTACACCTTC	CASSATGQGDTYGYTF
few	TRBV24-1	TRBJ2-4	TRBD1	TGTGCCACCAGTGATTCCGCCGTGGGGACAGGGGGCGCAGGTCGGGGCATTCAGTACTTC	CATSDSAVGTGGAGRGIQYF
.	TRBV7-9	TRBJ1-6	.	TGTGCCAGCAGGTCTTCCGGACGGGGAAATTCACCCCTCCACTTT	CASRSSGRGNSPLHF
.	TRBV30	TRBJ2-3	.	TGTGCCGTGATTGTAGGGGATACGCAGTATTTT	CAVIVGDTQYF
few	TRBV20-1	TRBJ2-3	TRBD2	TGCAGTGCGGAGTCTGGACTAGCGTATTCTAGCACAGATACGCAGTATTTT	CSAESGLAYSSTDTQYF
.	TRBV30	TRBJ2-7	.	TGTGCCTGGAGTGTTGGTTTAGCCCTCTCCGAGCAGTACTTC	CAWSVGLALSEQYF
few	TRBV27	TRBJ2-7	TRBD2	TGTGCCAGCAGCCGGAACCCTAGCGGGGGCCCCTCCTACGAGCAGTACTTC	CASSRNPSGGPSYEQYF
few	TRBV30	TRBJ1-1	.	TGTGCCTGGAAAAGTAATTTCGGACAGCTGAACACTGAAGCTTTCTTT	CAWKSNFGQLNTEAFF
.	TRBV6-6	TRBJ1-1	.	TGTGCCAGCAGGTCAACTTCGGGCACTGAAGCTTTCTTT	CASRSTSGTEAFF
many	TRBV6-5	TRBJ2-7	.	TGTGCCAGCAGTTACGCACCCTCTGGGACCTACGAGCAGTACTTC	CASSYAPSGTYEQYF
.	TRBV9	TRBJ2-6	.	TGTGCCAGCAGCGTAGCTCTCCCACAAAGGTGGGGGGCCAACGTCCTGACTTTC	CASSVALPQRWGANVLTF
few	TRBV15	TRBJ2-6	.	TGTGCCACCAGCAGAGTGTTTGGGCCTGGGGCCAACGTCCTGACTTTC	CATSRVFGPGANVLTF
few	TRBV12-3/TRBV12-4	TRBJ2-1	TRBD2	TGTGCCAGCAGTTTGGCTAGCGGGAGTCCGGGAAATGAGCAGTTCTTC	CASSLASGSPGNEQFF
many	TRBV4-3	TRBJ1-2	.	TGCGCCAGCAGCCAAGGATTGGCTACGGGCGGCTACACCTTC	CASSQGLATGGYTF
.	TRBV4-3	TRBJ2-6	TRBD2	TGCGCCAGCAGCCAAGAAAAAGTCGGGACTAGCGGGACATCTGGGGCCAACGTCCTGACTTTC	CASSQEKVGTSGTSGANVLTF
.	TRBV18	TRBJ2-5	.	TGTGCCAGCGCCAGTACCGGGACCCAAGAGACCCAGTACTTC	CASASTGTQETQYF
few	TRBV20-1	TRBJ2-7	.	TGCAGTGCCAGGGGTCTAGTCAGAGAGTACGAGCAGTACTTC	CSARGLVREYEQYF
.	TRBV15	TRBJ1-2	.	TGTGCCACCAGCAGAGAACGGGGCAGCTCTAACTGTGGCTACACCTTC	CATSRERGSSNCGYTF
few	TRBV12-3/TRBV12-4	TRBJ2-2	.	TGTGCCAGCAGTTTGCACGTCCCTGGGTCCGGGGAGCTGTTTTTT	CASSLHVPGSGELFF
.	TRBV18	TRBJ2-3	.	TGTGCCAGCTCACCACAGGGGAGCACAGATACGCAGTATTTT	CASSPQGSTDTQYF
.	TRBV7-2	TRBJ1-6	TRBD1	TGTGCCAGCAGCTCACAGGGGGCTAGAACTTACCTCCACTTT	CASSSQGARTYLHF
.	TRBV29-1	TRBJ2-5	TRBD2	TGCAGCGTTGAAGGATTAGCGGGTTACAATGAGCAGTACTTC	CSVEGLAGYNEQYF
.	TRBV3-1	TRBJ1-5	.	TGTGCCAGCACCATACCGGAGTTGACAACCGGCAATCAGCCCCAGCATTTT	CASTIPELTTGNQPQHF
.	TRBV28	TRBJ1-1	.	TGTGCCAGCAGTTCCCTACAGGGAGTAGGCACTGAAGCTTTCTTT	CASSSLQGVGTEAFF
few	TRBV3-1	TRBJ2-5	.	TGTGCCAGCACCTCGCACAATACACAAGAGACCCAGTACTTC	CASTSHNTQETQYF
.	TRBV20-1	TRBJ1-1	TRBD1	TGCAGTGCTAGGCCTAGGACAGGGCCGCCCTTGAACACTGAAGCTTTCTTT	CSARPRTGPPLNTEAFF
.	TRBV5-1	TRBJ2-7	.	TGCGCCAGCAGCCCCGCGGAGACCGGGACGGCCAGATACGAGCAGTACTTC	CASSPAETGTARYEQYF
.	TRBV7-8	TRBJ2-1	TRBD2	TGTGCCAGCAGCATCAAACAGCGTCGGACTAGCGGGTACAATGAGCAGTTCTTC	CASSIKQRRTSGYNEQFF
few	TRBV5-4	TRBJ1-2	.	TGTGCCAGCAGCTTGGATCCAGGGGCCAACTATGGCTACACCTTC	CASSLDPGANYGYTF
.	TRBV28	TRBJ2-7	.	TGTGCCAGCCGCCCCCGGGGTCAGCTGTACGAGCAGTACTTC	CASRPRGQLYEQYF
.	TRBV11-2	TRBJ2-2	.	TGTGCCAGCAGCCTCGGTGGGCTACCCTCCGGGGAGCTGTTTTTT	CASSLGGLPSGELFF
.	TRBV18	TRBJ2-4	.	TGTGCCAGCTCACCAAGGGAACAGGCACTAGCCAAAAACATTCAGTACTTC	CASSPREQALAKNIQYF
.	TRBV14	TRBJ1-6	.	TGTGCCAGCAGCCCTCGACGGGGCGACTCCTATAATTCACCCCTCCACTTT	CASSPRRGDSYNSPLHF
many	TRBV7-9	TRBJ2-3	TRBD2	TGTGCCAGCAGCCGGGACTACACGCAGTATTTT	CASSRDYTQYF
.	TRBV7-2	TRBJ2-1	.	TGTGCCAGCAGCTTACCGGGGCGCAATGAGCAGTTCTTC	CASSLPGRNEQFF
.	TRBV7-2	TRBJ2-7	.	TGTGCCAGCAGATTAAACCACGAGCAGTACTTC	CASRLNHEQYF
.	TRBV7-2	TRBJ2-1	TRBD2	TGTGCCAGCAGCCCCCGGGGTAGCGGGACTTACAATGAGCAGTTCTTC	CASSPRGSGTYNEQFF
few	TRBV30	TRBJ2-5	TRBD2	TGTGCCTGGAGTGTATTCGGGAGGGCCGGTGAGACCCAGTACTTC	CAWSVFGRAGETQYF
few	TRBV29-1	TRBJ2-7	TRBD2	TGCAGCGTTGAAGAAGCGGGAGGGCCTTTAAACGAGCAGTACTTC	CSVEEAGGPLNEQYF
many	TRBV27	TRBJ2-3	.	TGTGCCAGCAGTCTCCGACTGAGCACAGATACGCAGTATTTT	CASSLRLSTDTQYF
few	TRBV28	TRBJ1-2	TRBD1	TGTGCCAGCACGACAGGGGGCTCGCATAACTATGGCTACACCTTC	CASTTGGSHNYGYTF
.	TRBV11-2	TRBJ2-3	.	TGTGCCAGCAGCTTAGATCATGGGACAGATACGCAGTATTTT	CASSLDHGTDTQYF